These T cell receptor beta chains were read from a single sample in a study of blood T cells in healthy people across ages. MiXCR, applied by TCRdb to the 5' RACE reads, yields one record per CDR3 protein. The data hold roughly 1,500,000 distinct CDR3 sequences, with 30% to 40% observed a single time. The sequencing input was blood. The receptors derive from a woman aged 25 to 45 in good health. The CDR3 runs from the conserved cysteine through the conserved F or W. The D gene is left open where the match is weak. Clone size is shown for a subset of rows, as once, few, many or a class of expanded clone.

TRBD2 | TRBJ2-5 | TRBV25-1 | few | TGTGCCAGCAGTGAATGGGGCCCGCCGGGACTAGCGGGCCAAGAGACCCAGTACTTC | CASSEWGPPGLAGQETQYF
TRBD2 | TRBJ2-1 | TRBV5-1 | few | TGCGCCAGCAGCAGGTGGACTAGCGGGGGTAACAATGAGCAGTTCTTC | CASSRWTSGGNNEQFF
TRBD1 | TRBJ2-7 | TRBV7-2 | few | TGTGCCAGCAGCTCGAGAGCCGGGACAGGGGGCTACGAGCAGTACTTC | CASSSRAGTGGYEQYF
NA | TRBJ1-5 | TRBV4-1 | many | TGCGCCAGCAGCCAAGTGGCAGGGAGCAATCAGCCCCAGCATTTT | CASSQVAGSNQPQHF
NA | TRBJ1-5 | TRBV7-2 | NA | TGTGCCAGCAGCTTAGATCGGCGGTATAGCAATCAGCCCCAGCATTTT | CASSLDRRYSNQPQHF
NA | TRBJ2-5 | TRBV9 | NA | TGTGCCGGCAGCGTAGATGCCCGACAAGAGACCCAGTACTTC | CAGSVDARQETQYF
TRBD1 | TRBJ2-3 | TRBV2 | NA | TGTGCCAGCAGTGAGGACAGGGGGTCAGATACGCAGTATTTT | CASSEDRGSDTQYF
TRBD1 | TRBJ1-2 | TRBV20-1 | NA | TGCAGTGCTAGAGACGACAGGACAGGGAGCTATGGCTACACCTTC | CSARDDRTGSYGYTF
NA | TRBJ2-3 | TRBV6-6 | many | TGTGCCAGCAGTTCCCCAGGAACAGATACGCAGTATTTT | CASSSPGTDTQYF
NA | TRBJ2-1 | TRBV14 | NA | TGTGCCAGCAGCCATTGGAGAGCTTCCTACAATGAGCAGTTCTTC | CASSHWRASYNEQFF
NA | TRBJ2-1 | TRBV20-1 | many | TGCAGTGCTAGAGTGGGGGCCGCTAGGACCTACAATGAGCAGTTCTTC | CSARVGAARTYNEQFF
NA | TRBJ2-7 | TRBV7-2 | NA | TGTGCCAGCAGCTCTGAACCGACTCTATCCTACGAGCAGTACTTC | CASSSEPTLSYEQYF
TRBD2 | TRBJ2-3 | TRBV20-1 | NA | TGCAGTGCTAGATCCTCTAGCGGGGGGAGCACAGATACGCAGTATTTT | CSARSSSGGSTDTQYF
NA | TRBJ2-3 | TRBV29-1 | many | TGCAGCGTTGACAGGGGTTCTAGCACAGATACGCAGTATTTT | CSVDRGSSTDTQYF
NA | TRBJ2-1 | TRBV27 | NA | TGTGCCAGCAGTTTATCTAGCATGAGCTCCTACAATGAGCAGTTCTTC | CASSLSSMSSYNEQFF
NA | TRBJ2-3 | TRBV7-9 | many | TGTGCCAGCAGCTCAGGCGGGGGCAGGACAGATACGCAGTATTTT | CASSSGGGRTDTQYF
NA | TRBJ1-3 | TRBV9 | once | TGTGCCAGCAGCGCCGCCACAGGGAATGGAAACACCATATATTTT | CASSAATGNGNTIYF
TRBD2 | TRBJ2-1 | TRBV20-1 | NA | TGCAGTGCTAGAGGTGGGACTAGCGGGAGGCCCAGCTCCTACAATGAGCAGTTCTTC | CSARGGTSGRPSSYNEQFF
NA | TRBJ2-1 | TRBV29-1 | many | TGCAGCGTTCGGGGGGCTGGTTACAATGAGCAGTTCTTC | CSVRGAGYNEQFF
TRBD2 | TRBJ2-1 | TRBV7-2 | many | TGTGCCAGCAGTCACCTAGCGGGGCCCTACAATGAGCAGTTCTTC | CASSHLAGPYNEQFF
NA | TRBJ1-1 | TRBV20-1 | NA | TGCAGTGCTAGAATCGGGGGGGACACTGAAGCTTTCTTT | CSARIGGDTEAFF
TRBD2 | TRBJ2-1 | TRBV13 | NA | TGTACCAGCAGCTTACTAGCGGGACATGAGCAGTTCTTC | CTSSLLAGHEQFF
TRBD2 | TRBJ2-1 | TRBV3-1 | NA | TGTGCCAGCAGCAAGGGGCAAGCGGGAAATAACAATGAGCAGTTCTTC | CASSKGQAGNNNEQFF
NA | TRBJ1-4 | TRBV5-1 | NA | TGCGCCAGCAGCTTGGACCTCTTCGGAGAAAAACTGTTTTTT | CASSLDLFGEKLFF
NA | TRBJ2-1 | TRBV7-2 | NA | TGTGCCAGCAGCTTAATCGGCGGGGCGACATTTTACAATGAGCAGTTCTTC | CASSLIGGATFYNEQFF
NA | TRBJ1-2 | TRBV7-9 | many | TGCGCCAGCAGCTTGGGACTATATGGCTACACCTTC | CASSLGLYGYTF
TRBD2 | TRBJ2-7 | TRBV6-5 | NA | TGTGCCAGCAGTTATCAAAGCGGGGCCTCCTACGAGCAGTACTTC | CASSYQSGASYEQYF